This T cell receptor beta chain was found in a study of cytomegalovirus exposure and HLA in healthy donors. Overall study results and limits: Beyond CMV serostatus, there was no information to go on about immune exposure. For TCR beta chains, V- and J-gene trimming was later linked to a missense DCLRE1C variant.

The PCR used 60 Vbeta and 13 Jbeta primers. Study processing details: About 83 million unique TCR beta chains, 10 million to 14 million shared, were counted in a later analysis. Sequencing used immunoSEQ multiplex PCR; TCRdb keeps in-frame clones, though not all of them. V and J calls and clone size come straight from that table; D and trimming were deduced from the DNA. The data hold fewer than 200,000 clones, with 60% to 85% observed a single time. With regard to this clone: Antigen unknown.

The sequence was obtained from a female donor in good health and CMV-seronegative. The sequenced material came from PBMCs.

The chain's CDR3 is CASSIGGAKNIQYF. Here the CDR3 DNA reads TGTGCCAGTTCAATAGGCGGGGCCAAAAACATTCAGTACTTC. The genes are TRBV19 and TRBJ2-4, with a tentative D call TRBD2 (5 bases). Trimming shortened V by 8 bases and J by 1 base, and 12 bases separated the two germline ends. This CDR3 contains 14 residues. The germline gives CDR1 LNHDA, CDR2 SQIVND (reference sequence).